The entry that follows covers one TCR beta chain sequence. This table comes from immunoSEQ multiplex PCR, and its TCRdb copy is limited to in-frame clones, with some not included. The sample records more than 300,000 clones, about 90% being singletons. Followed longitudinally, the Seattle patients had been enrolled during active infection. This CDR3 is built from 15 residues. Germline trimming cut 4 bases from V and 5 bases from J; bases unmatched to any gene: 8. The V gene's germline CDR1 is SGHNT and CDR2 YYREEE (reference sequence). The data belong to a study of blood T cell repertoires in COVID-19.

This rearrangement joins TRBV5-4 to TRBJ2-5; TRBD1 matches 10 bases. The clonotype was recovered from a woman in her 40s with COVID-19, enrolled during active disease. Source material: peripheral blood. This CDR3 reads CASSPRDRGRETQYF. The CDR3 bases are TGTGCCAGCAGCCCCCGGGACAGGGGACGGGAGACCCAGTACTTC.